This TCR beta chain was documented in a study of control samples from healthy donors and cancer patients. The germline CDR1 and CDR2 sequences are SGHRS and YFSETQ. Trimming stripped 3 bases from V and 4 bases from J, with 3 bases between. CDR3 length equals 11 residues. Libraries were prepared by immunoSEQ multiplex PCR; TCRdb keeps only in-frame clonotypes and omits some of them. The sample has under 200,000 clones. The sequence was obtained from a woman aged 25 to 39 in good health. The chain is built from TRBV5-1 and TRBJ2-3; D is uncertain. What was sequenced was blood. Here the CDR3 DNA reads TGCGCCAGCAGCTCGGCAGATACGCAGTATTTT. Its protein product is CASSSADTQYF.